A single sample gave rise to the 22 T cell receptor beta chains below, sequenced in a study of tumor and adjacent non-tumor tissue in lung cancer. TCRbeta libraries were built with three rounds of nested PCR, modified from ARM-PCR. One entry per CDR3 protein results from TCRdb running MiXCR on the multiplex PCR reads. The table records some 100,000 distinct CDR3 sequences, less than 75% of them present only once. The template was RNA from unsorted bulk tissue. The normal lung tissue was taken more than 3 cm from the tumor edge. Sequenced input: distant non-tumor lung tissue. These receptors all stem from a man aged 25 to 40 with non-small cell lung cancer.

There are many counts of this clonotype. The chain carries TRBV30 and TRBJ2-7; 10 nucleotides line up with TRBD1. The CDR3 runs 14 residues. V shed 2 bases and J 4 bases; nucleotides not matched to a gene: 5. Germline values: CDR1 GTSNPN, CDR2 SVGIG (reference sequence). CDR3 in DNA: TGTGCCTGGAGTAAGGACAGGGGGATATACGAGCAGTACTTC. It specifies CAWSKDRGIYEQYF. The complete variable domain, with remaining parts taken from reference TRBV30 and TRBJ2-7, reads SQTIHQWPATLVQPVGSPLSLECTVEGTSNPNLYWYRQAAGRGLQLLFYSVGIGQISSEVPQNLSASRPQDRQFILSSKKLLLSDSGFYLCAWSKDRGIYEQYFGPGTRLTVT.

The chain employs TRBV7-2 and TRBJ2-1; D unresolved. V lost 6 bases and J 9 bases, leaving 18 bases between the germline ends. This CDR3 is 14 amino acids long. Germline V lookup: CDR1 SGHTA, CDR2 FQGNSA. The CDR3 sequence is CASRDLGFKTEQFF. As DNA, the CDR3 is TGTGCCAGCAGAGATCTGGGATTCAAGACTGAGCAGTTCTTC. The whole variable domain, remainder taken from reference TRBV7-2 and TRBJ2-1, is GAGVSQSPSNKVTEKGKDVELRCDPISGHTALYWYRQSLGQGLEFLIYFQGNSAPDKSGLPSDRFSAERTGGSVSTLTIQRTQQEDSAVYLCASRDLGFKTEQFFGPGTRLTVL.

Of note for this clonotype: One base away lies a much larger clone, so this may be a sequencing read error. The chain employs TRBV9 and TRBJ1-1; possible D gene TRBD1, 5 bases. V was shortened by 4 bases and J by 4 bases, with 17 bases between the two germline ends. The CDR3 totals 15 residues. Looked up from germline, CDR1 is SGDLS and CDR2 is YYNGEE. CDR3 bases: TGTGCCAGCAGCTCTTCAGAGGGGCCGGGCACTGAAGCTTTCTTT. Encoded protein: CASSSSEGPGTEAFF.

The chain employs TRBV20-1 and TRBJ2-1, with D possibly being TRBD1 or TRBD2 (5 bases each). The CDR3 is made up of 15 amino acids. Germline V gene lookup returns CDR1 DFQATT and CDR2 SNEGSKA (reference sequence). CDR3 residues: CTALTGTSALHEQFF. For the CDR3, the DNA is TGCACTGCCCTGACCGGGACCAGCGCTCTCCATGAGCAGTTCTTC.

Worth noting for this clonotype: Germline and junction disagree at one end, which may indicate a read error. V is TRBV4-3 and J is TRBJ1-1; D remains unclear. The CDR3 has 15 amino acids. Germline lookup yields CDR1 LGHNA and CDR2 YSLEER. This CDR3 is CASSQDEHHTTEASF. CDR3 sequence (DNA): TGCGCCAGCAGCCAAGATGAGCACCATACCACTGAAGCTTCCTTT.

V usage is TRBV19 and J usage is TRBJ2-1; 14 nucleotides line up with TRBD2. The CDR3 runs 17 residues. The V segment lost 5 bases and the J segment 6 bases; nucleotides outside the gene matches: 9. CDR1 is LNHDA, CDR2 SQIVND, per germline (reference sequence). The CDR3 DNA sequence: TGTGCCAGTAGTTCAGGACTAGCGGGGGGAGCGGGCAATGAGCAGTTCTTC. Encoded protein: CASSSGLAGGAGNEQFF.

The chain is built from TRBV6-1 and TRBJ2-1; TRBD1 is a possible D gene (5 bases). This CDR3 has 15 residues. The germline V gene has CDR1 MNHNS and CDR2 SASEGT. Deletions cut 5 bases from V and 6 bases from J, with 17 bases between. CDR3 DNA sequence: TGTGCCAGCAGTCTGACCACAGAGGACACCAATGAGCAGTTCTTC. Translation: CASSLTTEDTNEQFF.

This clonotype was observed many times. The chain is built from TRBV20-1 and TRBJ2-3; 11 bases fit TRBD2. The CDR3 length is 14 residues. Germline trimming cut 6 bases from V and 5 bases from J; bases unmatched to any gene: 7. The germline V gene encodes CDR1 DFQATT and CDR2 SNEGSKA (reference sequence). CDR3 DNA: TGCAGTGCAACCTTGGGACTAGCGGTAGATACGCAGTATTTT. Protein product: CSATLGLAVDTQYF.

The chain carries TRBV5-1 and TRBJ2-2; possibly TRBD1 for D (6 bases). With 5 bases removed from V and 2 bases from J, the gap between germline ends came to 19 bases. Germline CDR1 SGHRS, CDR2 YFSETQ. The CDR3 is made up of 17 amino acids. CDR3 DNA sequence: TGCGCCAGCAGGCCCGGTGCCGTGACAGGAAACACCGGGGAGCTGTTTTTT. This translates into CASRPGAVTGNTGELFF.

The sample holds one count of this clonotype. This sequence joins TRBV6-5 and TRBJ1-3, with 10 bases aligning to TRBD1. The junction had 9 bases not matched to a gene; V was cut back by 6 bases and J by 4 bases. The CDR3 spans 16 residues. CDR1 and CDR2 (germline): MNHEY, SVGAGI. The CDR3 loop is CASRPGQGGSGNTIYF. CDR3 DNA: TGTGCCAGCAGACCCGGACAGGGGGGATCCGGAAACACCATATATTTT.

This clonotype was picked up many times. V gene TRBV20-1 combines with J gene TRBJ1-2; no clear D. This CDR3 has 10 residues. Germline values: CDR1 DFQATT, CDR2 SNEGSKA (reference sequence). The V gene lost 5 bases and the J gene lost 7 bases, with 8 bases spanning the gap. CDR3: CSAFHAGYTF. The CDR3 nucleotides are TGCAGTGCTTTCCATGCTGGCTACACCTTC.

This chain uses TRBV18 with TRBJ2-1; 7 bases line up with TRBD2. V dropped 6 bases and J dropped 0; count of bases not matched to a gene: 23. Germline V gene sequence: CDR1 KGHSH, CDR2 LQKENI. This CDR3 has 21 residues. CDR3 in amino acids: CASSPTGPGLTVQSSYNEQFF. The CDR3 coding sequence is TGTGCCAGCTCCCCGACGGGCCCGGGACTAACGGTTCAGAGCTCCTACAATGAGCAGTTCTTC.

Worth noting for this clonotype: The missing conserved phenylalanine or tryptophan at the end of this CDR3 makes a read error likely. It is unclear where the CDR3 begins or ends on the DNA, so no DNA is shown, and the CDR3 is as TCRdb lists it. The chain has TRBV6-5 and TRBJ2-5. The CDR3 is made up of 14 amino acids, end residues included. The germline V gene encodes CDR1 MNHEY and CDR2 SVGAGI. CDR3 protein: CASSYSADPETQNI.

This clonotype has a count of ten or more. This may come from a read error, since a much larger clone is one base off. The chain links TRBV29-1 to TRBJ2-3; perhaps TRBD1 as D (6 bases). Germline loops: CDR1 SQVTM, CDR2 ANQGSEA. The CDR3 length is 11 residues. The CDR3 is CSVGLTGTQYF. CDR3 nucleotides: TGCAGCGTTGGTTTGACAGGTACGCAGTATTTT.

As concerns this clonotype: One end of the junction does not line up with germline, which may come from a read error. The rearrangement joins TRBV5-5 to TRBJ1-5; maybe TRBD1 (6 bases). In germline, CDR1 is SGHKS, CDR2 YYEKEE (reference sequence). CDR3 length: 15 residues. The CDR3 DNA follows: TGTGCGAGCAGCTTGTTGGACGGGGGCAATCAGCCCCGGCATTTT. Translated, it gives CASSLLDGGNQPRHF.

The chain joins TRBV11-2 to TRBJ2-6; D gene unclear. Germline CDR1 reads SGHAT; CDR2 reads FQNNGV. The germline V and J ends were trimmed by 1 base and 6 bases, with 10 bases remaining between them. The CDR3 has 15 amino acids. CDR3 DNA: TGTGCCAGCAGCTTAGTGGACCCCCCGGCCAACGTCCTGACTTTC. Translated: CASSLVDPPANVLTF.

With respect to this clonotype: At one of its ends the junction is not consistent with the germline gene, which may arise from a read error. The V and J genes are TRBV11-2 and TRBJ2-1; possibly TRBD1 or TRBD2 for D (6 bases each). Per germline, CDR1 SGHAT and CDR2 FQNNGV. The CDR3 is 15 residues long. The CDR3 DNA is TGTACCAGCAGCCACAGAGGGGGGAGAGGCAATGAGCAGTTCTTC. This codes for CTSSHRGGRGNEQFF.

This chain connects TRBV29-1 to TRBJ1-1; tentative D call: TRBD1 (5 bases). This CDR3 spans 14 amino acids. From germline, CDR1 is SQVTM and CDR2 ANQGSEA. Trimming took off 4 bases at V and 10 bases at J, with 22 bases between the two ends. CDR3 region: CSVVIWGQNAGAFF. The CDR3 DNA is TGCAGCGTTGTGATTTGGGGCCAGAACGCTGGAGCTTTCTTT.

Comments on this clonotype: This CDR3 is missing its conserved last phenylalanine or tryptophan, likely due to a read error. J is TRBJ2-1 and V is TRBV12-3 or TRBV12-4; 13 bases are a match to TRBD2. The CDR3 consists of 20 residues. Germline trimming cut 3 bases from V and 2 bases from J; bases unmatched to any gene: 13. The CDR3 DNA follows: TGTGCCAGCAGTTTTCAGGGACTAGCGGGAACTTCGGGCCCCTACAATGAGCAGTTCGTC. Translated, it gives CASSFQGLAGTSGPYNEQFV.

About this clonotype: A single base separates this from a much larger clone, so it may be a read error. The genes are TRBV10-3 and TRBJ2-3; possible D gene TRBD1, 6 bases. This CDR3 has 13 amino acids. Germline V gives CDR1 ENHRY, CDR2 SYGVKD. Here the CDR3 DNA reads TGTGCCATCAGTGAGAAGCGGACAGATAGGCAGTATTTT. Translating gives CAISEKRTDRQYF.

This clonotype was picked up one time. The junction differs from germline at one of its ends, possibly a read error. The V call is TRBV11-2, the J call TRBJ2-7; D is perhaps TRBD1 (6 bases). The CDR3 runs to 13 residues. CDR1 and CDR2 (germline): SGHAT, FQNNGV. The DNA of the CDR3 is TGTGGCAGCAGCAGGGGCCAGGCCTACGAGCAGTACTTC. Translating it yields CGSSRGQAYEQYF.

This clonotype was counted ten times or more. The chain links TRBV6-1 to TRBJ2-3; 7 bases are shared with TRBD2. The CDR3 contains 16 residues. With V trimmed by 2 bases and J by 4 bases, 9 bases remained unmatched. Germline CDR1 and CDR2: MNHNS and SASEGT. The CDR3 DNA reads TGTGCCAGCAGTGAAAAGGACGGGGAGGGCGCAGATACGCAGTATTTT. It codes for CASSEKDGEGADTQYF.